This is a list of T cell receptor beta chains from one sample in a study of Graves' ophthalmopathy and Graves' hyperthyroidism. TCRdb analysed the multiplex PCR reads with MiXCR anew, one entry per CDR3 protein. Of around 1.1 million distinct CDR3 sequences in the sample, about 35% were seen once. The sample consisted of peripheral blood or thyroid tissue (not recorded which). The receptors come from an adult man with Graves' hyperthyroidism. Both conserved end residues are part of each CDR3. D genes are given only for firm matches. A clone size is listed for some rows: how often the clone was seen (once, few, many), or a class if it is expanded.

TRBV7-9	.	many	TRBJ2-2	CASSLPREVTGELFF	TGTGCCAGCAGCTTACCCCGAGAGGTCACCGGGGAGCTGTTTTTT
TRBV7-3	TRBD1	.	TRBJ1-2	CASSWGTGIWYGYTF	TGTGCCAGCAGCTGGGGGACAGGGATTTGGTATGGCTACACCTTC
TRBV10-1	.	many	TRBJ2-5	CASSSTGSGQETQYF	TGCGCCAGCAGTTCTACAGGATCGGGCCAAGAGACCCAGTACTTC
TRBV20-1	.	.	TRBJ2-1	CSARDGGAYNEQFF	TGCAGTGCTAGAGACGGCGGGGCCTACAATGAGCAGTTCTTC
TRBV6-9	TRBD1	many	TRBJ1-5	CANLDRVQHF	TGTGCCAACCTGGACAGGGTCCAGCATTTT
TRBV29-1	TRBD1	.	TRBJ1-3	CSVETGGNTIYF	TGCAGCGTTGAGACAGGGGGAAACACCATATATTTT
TRBV12-3/TRBV12-4	.	few	TRBJ2-2	CASSPTSHTGELFF	TGTGCCAGCAGTCCCACAAGCCACACCGGGGAGCTGTTTTTT
TRBV12-3/TRBV12-4	.	many	TRBJ2-6	CASRSRESGANVLTF	TGTGCCAGCAGATCTAGGGAATCTGGGGCCAACGTCCTGACTTTC
TRBV7-9	.	many	TRBJ1-2	CASSFGPGREGYTF	TGTGCCAGCAGCTTTGGCCCCGGTAGGGAAGGCTACACCTTC
TRBV24-1	.	.	TRBJ1-2	CATSYSSQGEGYTF	TGTGCCACCAGTTACTCGAGCCAAGGCGAGGGCTACACCTTC
TRBV4-1	.	.	TRBJ1-4	CASSQSVGMANEKLFF	TGCGCCAGCAGCCAGAGCGTCGGGATGGCTAATGAAAAACTGTTTTTT
TRBV10-3	TRBD1	many	TRBJ2-7	CAISEPGQVWDF	TGTGCCATCAGTGAGCCGGGACAGGTTTGGGACTTC
TRBV20-1	.	.	TRBJ2-5	CSAGVGNQETQYF	TGCAGTGCTGGGGTAGGAAACCAAGAGACCCAGTACTTC
TRBV12-3/TRBV12-4	TRBD2	.	TRBJ2-5	CASSRTSGRAAETQYF	TGTGCCAGCAGTCGCACTAGCGGGAGGGCAGCAGAGACCCAGTACTTC
TRBV25-1	TRBD1	.	TRBJ1-2	CASIPGQLSVYGYAF	TGTGCCAGCATCCCGGGACAGCTGTCCGTCTATGGCTACGCCTTC
TRBV3-1	.	many	TRBJ1-1	CASSPRRHYTEAFF	TGTGCCAGCAGCCCCAGGAGGCACTACACTGAAGCTTTCTTT
TRBV28	TRBD1	few	TRBJ2-7	CATTGRSYEQYF	TGTGCCACGACAGGGCGTTCCTACGAGCAGTACTTC
TRBV5-1	.	many	TRBJ2-5	CASSLVVADIQETQYF	TGCGCCAGCAGCTTGGTAGTAGCGGATATCCAAGAGACCCAGTACTTC
TRBV2	TRBD2	.	TRBJ2-7	CAGTRGHEQYF	TGTGCCGGGACTAGAGGTCACGAGCAGTACTTC
TRBV25-1	.	.	TRBJ1-2	CAFTGTSYGYTF	TGTGCTTTTACCGGGACATCCTATGGCTACACCTTC
TRBV24-1	.	.	TRBJ1-5	CATSASKEGNQPQHF	TGTGCCACCAGTGCCAGCAAGGAGGGCAATCAGCCCCAGCATTTT
TRBV7-3	.	many	TRBJ2-7	CASSLDYTGEQYF	TGTGCCAGCAGTTTGGACTATACGGGCGAGCAGTACTTC
TRBV5-1	.	few	TRBJ1-1	CASSSIQGNTEAFF	TGCGCCAGCAGCTCCATCCAAGGGAACACTGAAGCTTTCTTT
TRBV12-3/TRBV12-4	TRBD1	many	TRBJ1-5	CASSSTTGMGNQPQHF	TGTGCCAGCAGTTCCACGACAGGGATGGGCAATCAGCCCCAGCATTTT
TRBV20-1	TRBD1	many	TRBJ1-5	CSAQYRTGSNQPQHF	TGCAGTGCCCAATACAGGACAGGGAGCAATCAGCCCCAGCATTTT
TRBV5-1	.	.	TRBJ1-1	CASSLGVGAMLNTEAFF	TGCGCCAGCAGCTTGGGGGTGGGGGCCATGCTGAACACTGAAGCTTTCTTT
TRBV25-1	TRBD1	few	TRBJ1-5	CASSDPARGCNQPQHF	TGTGCCAGCAGTGACCCGGCCAGGGGGTGCAATCAGCCCCAGCATTTT
TRBV29-1	.	.	TRBJ2-5	CSVTRGSGTQYF	TGCAGCGTGACCAGGGGCAGCGGGACCCAGTACTTC
TRBV5-1	TRBD1	.	TRBJ1-5	CASSGTGGLATPQHF	TGTGCCAGCAGCGGCACAGGGGGGCTTGCAACGCCCCAGCATTTT
TRBV7-2	.	.	TRBJ2-6	CASSLMGNTEAF	TGTGCCAGCAGCTTAATGGGGAACACTGAAGCTTTC
TRBV5-5	TRBD1	few	TRBJ2-5	CASTPAGTGGETQYF	TGTGCCAGCACCCCGGCGGGGACAGGGGGAGAGACCCAGTACTTC
TRBV19	TRBD2	many	TRBJ2-7	CASSPTWTSGSTYF	TGTGCCAGTAGCCCCACCTGGACTAGCGGGTCTACGTACTTC